The rows below give T cell receptor beta chains drawn from one sample of a study of CD8+CD57+ T cells in acquired aplastic anemia. Each CDR3 protein is one row after TCRdb ran MiXCR on the reads. The repertoire includes around 500,000 distinct CDR3 sequences, roughly a third of them detected once, and about 0.8% sits in the top ten. Specimen: sorted CD4+, CD8+, or CD8+CD57+ T cells (not recorded which) from PBMCs. These receptors were obtained from a human donor with aplastic anemia. Each CDR3 is given with its conserved first and last residue. Each record gives: V gene, J gene, CDR3 protein.

TRBV20-1	TRBJ1-6	CSARDGSSYNSPLHF
TRBV25-1	TRBJ1-1	CASSEPQGNTEAFF
TRBV5-1	TRBJ1-3	CARSLGAGSFTIYF
TRBV20-1	TRBJ1-6	CSASPTQGRSPLHF
TRBV12-3/TRBV12-4	TRBJ1-6	CVSTILGVEVSPLHF
TRBV20-1	TRBJ2-1	CSASQAGNEQFF
TRBV6-1	TRBJ1-2	CASSEVGQLHDGYTF
TRBV6-5	TRBJ2-7	CASSFLRYEQYF
TRBV10-2	TRBJ1-5	CASSGPNQPQHF
TRBV7-9	TRBJ1-4	CASSLVRGGSEKLFF
TRBV4-1	TRBJ2-1	CASSQDLTSSSYNEQFF
TRBV5-1	TRBJ2-5	CASSLNLGRETQYF
TRBV28	TRBJ2-1	CASRTGDYNEQFF
TRBV20-1	TRBJ1-1	CSAREASAEAFF
TRBV7-6	TRBJ1-2	CASSQGGRGAYGYTF
TRBV20-1	TRBJ2-1	CSAIDWKNNNEQFF
TRBV20-1	TRBJ1-1	CSALTGSTEAFF
TRBV7-2	TRBJ2-7	CASSRDGLSYEQYF
TRBV19	TRBJ2-5	CASSIEGGTSRTQYF
TRBV9	TRBJ2-1	CASSVVSAGGRNEQFF
TRBV2	TRBJ2-3	CASSGGVLSTDTQYF
TRBV6-5	TRBJ1-3	CASSYSGTGLGGNTIYF
TRBV29-1	TRBJ1-2	CSGSAYGYTF
TRBV2	TRBJ1-6	CASSEPRSPLHF
TRBV20-1	TRBJ1-1	CSAATGKGEAFF
TRBV7-2	TRBJ2-7	CASSYSLSEQYF
TRBV20-1	TRBJ2-3	CSHSRGIADTQYF
TRBV12-3/TRBV12-4	TRBJ1-5	CASSDRVLSNQPQHF
TRBV20-1	TRBJ2-7	CSASSRQGAPTYEQYF
TRBV29-1	TRBJ2-5	CSGQPVGETQYF
TRBV9	TRBJ2-2	CASSATSGRNRELFF
TRBV29-1	TRBJ2-3	CSAKTGSADTQYF
TRBV5-1	TRBJ1-6	CASSLLGVGNSPLHF
TRBV15	TRBJ1-2	CATSSASRAANYGYTF
TRBV6-1	TRBJ2-5	CASSPPVWGARETQYF
TRBV10-2	TRBJ2-3	CASSEWPTGGDTQYF
TRBV5-1	TRBJ1-2	CASRNGQGNYGYTF
TRBV19	TRBJ1-5	CASSIDGRGNQPQHF
TRBV2	TRBJ2-1	CASSGLGDEQFF
TRBV10-3	TRBJ2-1	CAISEPRTGNPYNEQFF
TRBV2	TRBJ2-7	CASRMTDTNGEQYF
TRBV20-1	TRBJ1-2	CSAASRAANYGYTF